In this sample, the clone carrying this TCR beta chain turned up many times. The sample belongs to a study of radiation and T cells in renal cell carcinoma. V was clipped by 0 bases and J by 8 bases; unmatched bases: 12. The CDR3 is 16 amino acids. Germline V gene data show CDR1 as SGHNT and CDR2 as YYREEE (reference sequence). Libraries were prepared by immunoSEQ multiplex PCR; TCRdb keeps only in-frame clonotypes and omits some of them. This sample has roughly 14,000 clones, with roughly 54% found just once. Treatment denoted: treatment-naive control, cytoreductive nephrectomy. Clear cell pathology was present in this patient's renal cell carcinoma.

This sequence was found in a man aged 50-60 years with renal cell carcinoma. V usage is TRBV5-4 and J usage is TRBJ2-7; 9 nucleotides agree with TRBD2. The source was tumor tissue, collected from a patient whose treatment was nephrectomy without radiotherapy. The CDR3 coding sequence is TGTGCCAGCAGCTTGGGGCGGGAGGGCACCCGCTGGAAGCAGTACTTC. It translates to CASSLGREGTRWKQYF.